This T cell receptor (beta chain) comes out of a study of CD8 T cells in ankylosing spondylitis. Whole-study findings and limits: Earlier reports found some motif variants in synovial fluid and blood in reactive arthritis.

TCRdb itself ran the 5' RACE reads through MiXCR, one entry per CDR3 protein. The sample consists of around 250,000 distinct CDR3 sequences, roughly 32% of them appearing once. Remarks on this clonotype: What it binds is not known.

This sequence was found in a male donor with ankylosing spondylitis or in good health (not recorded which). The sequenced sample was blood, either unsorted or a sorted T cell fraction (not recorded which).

The CDR3 DNA reads TGTGCCAGCAGCCAAGATCGGAATGAGCAGTTCTTC. Translating it yields CASSQDRNEQFF. The chain couples TRBV4-2 to TRBJ2-1; D is unresolved. From germline, CDR1 is LGHNA and CDR2 YNFKEQ. This CDR3 comprises 12 residues. Trimming removed 0 bases from V and 7 bases from J, with 4 bases in between.